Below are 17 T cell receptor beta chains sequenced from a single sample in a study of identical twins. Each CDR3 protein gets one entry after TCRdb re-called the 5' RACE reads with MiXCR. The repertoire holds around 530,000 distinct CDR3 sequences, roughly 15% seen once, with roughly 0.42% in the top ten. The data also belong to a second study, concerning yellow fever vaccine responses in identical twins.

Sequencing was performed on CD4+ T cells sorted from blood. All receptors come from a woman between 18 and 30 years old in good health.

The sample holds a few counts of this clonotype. This CDR3 reads CASRTGLLTDTQYF. The CDR3 DNA reads TGTGCCAGCAGAACGGGACTCCTCACAGATACGCAGTATTTT. This chain connects TRBV28 to TRBJ2-3, with a weak D call TRBD2 (6 bases). The V gene's germline CDR1 is MDHEN and CDR2 SYDVKM. The CDR3 is 14 residues long. The ends were cut back, 6 bases at V and 2 bases at J, with 12 bases in the middle.

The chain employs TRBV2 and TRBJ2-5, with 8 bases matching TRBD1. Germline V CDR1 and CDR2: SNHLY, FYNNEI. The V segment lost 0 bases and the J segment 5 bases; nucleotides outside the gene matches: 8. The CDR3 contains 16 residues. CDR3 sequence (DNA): TGTGCCAGCAGTGAAGCCAGGACAGGGCCCTCCGAGACCCAGTACTTC. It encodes CASSEARTGPSETQYF.

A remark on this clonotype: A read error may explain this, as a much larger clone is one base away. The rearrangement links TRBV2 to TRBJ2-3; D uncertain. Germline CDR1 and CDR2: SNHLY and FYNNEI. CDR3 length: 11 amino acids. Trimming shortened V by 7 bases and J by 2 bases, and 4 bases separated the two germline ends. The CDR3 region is CASTITDTQYF. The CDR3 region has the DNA TGTGCCAGCACGATCACAGATACGCAGTATTTT.

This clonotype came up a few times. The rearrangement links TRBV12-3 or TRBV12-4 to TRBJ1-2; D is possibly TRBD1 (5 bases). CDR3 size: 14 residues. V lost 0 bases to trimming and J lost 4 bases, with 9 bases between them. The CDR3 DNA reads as TGTGCCAGCAGTTTAGCGCTTCAGGGCTATGGCTACACCTTC. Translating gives CASSLALQGYGYTF.

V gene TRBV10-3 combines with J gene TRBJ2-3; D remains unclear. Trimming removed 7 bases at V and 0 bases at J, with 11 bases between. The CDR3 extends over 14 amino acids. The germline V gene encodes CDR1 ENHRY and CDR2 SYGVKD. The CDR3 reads CAINKGGSTDTQYF. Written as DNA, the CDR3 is TGTGCCATCAACAAGGGCGGTAGCACAGATACGCAGTATTTT.

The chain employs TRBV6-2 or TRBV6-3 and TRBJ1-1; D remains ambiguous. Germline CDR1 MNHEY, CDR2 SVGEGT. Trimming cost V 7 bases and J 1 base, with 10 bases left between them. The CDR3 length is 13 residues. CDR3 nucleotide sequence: TGTGCCAGCACTTCGAAGCGGAACACTGAAGCTTTCTTT. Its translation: CASTSKRNTEAFF.

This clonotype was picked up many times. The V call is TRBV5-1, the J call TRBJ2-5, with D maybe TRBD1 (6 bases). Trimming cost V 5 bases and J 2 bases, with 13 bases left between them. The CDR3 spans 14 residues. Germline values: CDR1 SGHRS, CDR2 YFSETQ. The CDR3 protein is CASSRTGRQETQYF. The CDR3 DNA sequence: TGCGCCAGCAGTCGCACAGGGAGACAAGAGACCCAGTACTTC.

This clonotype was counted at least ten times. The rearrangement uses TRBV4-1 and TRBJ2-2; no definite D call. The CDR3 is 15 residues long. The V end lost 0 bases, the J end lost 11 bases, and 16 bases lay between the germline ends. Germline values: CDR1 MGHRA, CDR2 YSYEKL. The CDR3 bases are TGCGCCAGCAGCCAAGATTTTCCCGGACGGGTCGAGCTGTTTTTT. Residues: CASSQDFPGRVELFF.

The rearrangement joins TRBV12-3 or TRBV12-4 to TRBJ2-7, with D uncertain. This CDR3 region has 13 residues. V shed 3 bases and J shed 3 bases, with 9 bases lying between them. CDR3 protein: CASSLVPYYEQYF. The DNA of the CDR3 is TGTGCCAGCAGTTTGGTTCCTTACTACGAGCAGTACTTC.

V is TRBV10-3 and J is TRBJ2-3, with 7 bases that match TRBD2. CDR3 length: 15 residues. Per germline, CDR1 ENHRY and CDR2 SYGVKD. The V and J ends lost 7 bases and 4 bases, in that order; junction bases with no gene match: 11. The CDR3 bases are TGTGCCATCACTAGCGGCGCGGGCGTCGCAGATACGCAGTATTTT. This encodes CAITSGAGVADTQYF.

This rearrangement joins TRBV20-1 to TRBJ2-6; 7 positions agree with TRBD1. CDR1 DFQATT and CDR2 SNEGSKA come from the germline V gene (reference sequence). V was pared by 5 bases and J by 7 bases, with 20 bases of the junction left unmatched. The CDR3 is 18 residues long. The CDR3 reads CSARAGTAYDLGANVLTF. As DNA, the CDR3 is TGCAGTGCTCGCGCCGGGACAGCCTATGATCTAGGAGCCAACGTCCTGACTTTC.

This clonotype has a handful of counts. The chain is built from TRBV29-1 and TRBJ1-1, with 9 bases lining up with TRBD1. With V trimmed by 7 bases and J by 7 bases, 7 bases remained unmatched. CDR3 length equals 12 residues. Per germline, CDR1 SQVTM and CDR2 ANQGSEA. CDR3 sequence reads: CSGQQGANEAFF. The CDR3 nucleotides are TGCAGCGGGCAACAGGGGGCGAATGAAGCTTTCTTT.

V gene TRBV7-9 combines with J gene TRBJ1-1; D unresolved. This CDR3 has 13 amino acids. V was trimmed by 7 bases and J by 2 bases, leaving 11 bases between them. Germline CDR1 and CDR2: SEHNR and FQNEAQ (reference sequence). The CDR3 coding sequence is TGTGCCAGCACCCTCCCCTTTAACACTGAAGCTTTCTTT. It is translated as CASTLPFNTEAFF.

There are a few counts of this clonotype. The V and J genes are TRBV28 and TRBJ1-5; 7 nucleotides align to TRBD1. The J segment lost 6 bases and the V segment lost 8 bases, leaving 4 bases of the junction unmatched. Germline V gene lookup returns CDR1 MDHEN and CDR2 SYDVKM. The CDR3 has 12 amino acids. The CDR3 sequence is CASEGQPQPQHF. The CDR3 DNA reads TGTGCCAGCGAGGGACAGCCTCAGCCCCAGCATTTT.

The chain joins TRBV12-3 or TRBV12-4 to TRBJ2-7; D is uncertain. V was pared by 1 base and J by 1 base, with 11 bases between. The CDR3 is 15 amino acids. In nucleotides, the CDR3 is TGTGCCAGCAGTTTAGGTCCACGAGGATCCTACGAGCAGTACTTC. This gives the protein CASSLGPRGSYEQYF.

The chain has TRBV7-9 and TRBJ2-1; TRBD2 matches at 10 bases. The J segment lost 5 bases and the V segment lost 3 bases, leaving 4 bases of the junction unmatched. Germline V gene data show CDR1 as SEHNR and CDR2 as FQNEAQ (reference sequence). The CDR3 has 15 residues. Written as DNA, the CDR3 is TGTGCCAGCAGCTTTAGCGGGAGGTTTAACAATGAGCAGTTCTTC. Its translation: CASSFSGRFNNEQFF. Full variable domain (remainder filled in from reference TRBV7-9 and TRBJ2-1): DTGVSQNPRHKITKRGQNVTFRCDPISEHNRLYWYRQTLGQGPEFLTYFQNEAQLEKSRLLSDRFSAERPKGSFSTLEIQRTEQGDSAMYLCASSFSGRFNNEQFFGPGTRLTVL.

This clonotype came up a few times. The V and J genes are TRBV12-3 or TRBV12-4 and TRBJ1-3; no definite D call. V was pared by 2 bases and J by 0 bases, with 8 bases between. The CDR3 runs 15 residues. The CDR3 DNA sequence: TGTGCCAGCAGTTTACACGGCAACTCTGGAAACACCATATATTTT. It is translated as CASSLHGNSGNTIYF.